This TCR beta chain was sequenced for a study of blood T cell repertoires in COVID-19 (dated by TCRdb to about 2020). In terms of the full investigation: Samples from collaborators originated in the United States, Italy and Spain and spanned both the acute and convalescent phases of COVID-19. The material from the prospective study consisted of cDNA or gDNA derived from T cells, B-cell-depleted T cells, or PBMCs. Subjects who had been exposed to COVID-19, were actively infected with it, or had recovered from it provided the deeply sampled blood TCRbeta repertoires that made up the dataset. Where available, HLA class I and class II types were obtained from metadata supplied by the sample provider rather than from assay-based typing. Sample metadata almost always included a de-identified subject ID, COVID-19 status, age in years and sex. A freely available public database, intended as a resource for researchers studying the immune response to SARS-CoV-2, is where the repertoires were released. The samples were drawn from two sources: the first 160 participants of the ongoing ImmuneRACE study, and some 1,300 subjects contributed by 6 global collaborators.

Overall study results and their limits: Clinical and demographic metadata were provided uncurated, with the amount varying by source and participant.

Whole blood was collected in K2EDTA tubes by collaborating institutions according to the institutions' own protocols. For TCRbeta analysis, collaborators shipped samples as frozen whole blood, isolated PBMCs, or DNA extracted from either of those sample types. This clone was recorded a few times. The antigen this receptor binds is unknown. No much larger clone exists at a distance of one base, and base qualities are not known. The immunoSEQ Assay, a bias-controlled multiplex PCR, was used to amplify TCRbeta CDR3 regions from genomic DNA. As for the authors' bioinformatics: Within the assay, amplification of reference gene primers was used to estimate how many nucleated cells each sample contained. To quantify the absolute abundance of each unique TCRbeta CDR3 rearrangement, sequence reads were collapsed and filtered. For each sample, productive Simpson clonality was calculated as the square root of Simpson's diversity index across productive rearrangements. The table comes from immuneACCESS by way of TCRdb, which keeps in-frame sequences with V and J called. Part of the clones is missing from these tables; in studies checked, under half for an unresolved V gene and the rest for unknown reasons. That table furnishes V, J and clone size, whereas the DNA furnished D and trimming. The sample table lists about 230,000 clones, roughly 84% of them with a count of one. 4% to 5.5% of the sample rests with the top ten.

In the germline V gene, CDR1 corresponds to SGHTA and CDR2 to FQGNSA. The CDR3 holds 15 amino acids from the cysteine to the phenylalanine. Kept here is only the CDR3 DNA, which spans 45 bases and is read in frame from base 1. V gives up 4 bases and J gives up 0 bases, and the segment between their germline ends measures 7 bases. The rearrangement combines TRBV7-2 with TRBJ1-6; the D segment cannot be called with confidence. Sequencing was done on a sample of peripheral blood. This TCR came from a man aged 45-65 years with active or convalescent COVID-19. The CDR3 is CASSSAVSYNSPLHF. The DNA is TGTGCCAGCAGCTCTGCGGTCTCCTATAATTCACCCCTCCACTTT.